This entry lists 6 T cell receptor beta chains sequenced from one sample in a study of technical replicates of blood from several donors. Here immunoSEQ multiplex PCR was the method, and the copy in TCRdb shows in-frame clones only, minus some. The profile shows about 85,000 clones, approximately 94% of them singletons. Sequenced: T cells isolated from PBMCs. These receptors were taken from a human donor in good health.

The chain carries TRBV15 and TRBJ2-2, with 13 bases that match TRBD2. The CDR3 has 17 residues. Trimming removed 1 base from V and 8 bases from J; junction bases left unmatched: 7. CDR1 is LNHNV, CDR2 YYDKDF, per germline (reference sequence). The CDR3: CATSRGLAGGGKGELFF. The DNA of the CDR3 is TGTGCCACCAGCAGAGGACTAGCGGGAGGCGGAAAAGGGGAGCTGTTTTTT.

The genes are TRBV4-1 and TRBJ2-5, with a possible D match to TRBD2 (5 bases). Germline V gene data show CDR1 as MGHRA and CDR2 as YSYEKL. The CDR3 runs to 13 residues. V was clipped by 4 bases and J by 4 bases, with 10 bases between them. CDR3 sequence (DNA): TGCGCCAGCAGCCGCCTACGGGGAGAGACCCAGTACTTC. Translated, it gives CASSRLRGETQYF.

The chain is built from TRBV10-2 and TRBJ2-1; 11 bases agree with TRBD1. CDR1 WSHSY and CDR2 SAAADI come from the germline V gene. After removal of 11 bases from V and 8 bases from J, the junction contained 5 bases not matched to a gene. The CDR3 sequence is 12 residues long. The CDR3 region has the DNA TGCGCCGGCGGACAGGGGGCGGATGAGCAGTTCTTC. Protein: CAGGQGADEQFF.

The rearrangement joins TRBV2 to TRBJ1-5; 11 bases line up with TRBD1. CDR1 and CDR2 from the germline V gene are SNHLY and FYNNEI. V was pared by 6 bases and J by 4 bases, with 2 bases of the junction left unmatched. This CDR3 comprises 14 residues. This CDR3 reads CASSGTGGNQPQHF. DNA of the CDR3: TGTGCCAGCAGCGGGACAGGGGGAAATCAGCCCCAGCATTTT.

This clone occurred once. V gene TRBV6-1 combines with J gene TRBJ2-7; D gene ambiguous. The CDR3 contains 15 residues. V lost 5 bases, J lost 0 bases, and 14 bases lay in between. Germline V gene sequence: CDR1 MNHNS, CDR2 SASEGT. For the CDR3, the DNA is TGTGCCAGCAGTAGTACCGGGTTCCCCTCCTACGAGCAGTACTTC. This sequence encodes CASSSTGFPSYEQYF.

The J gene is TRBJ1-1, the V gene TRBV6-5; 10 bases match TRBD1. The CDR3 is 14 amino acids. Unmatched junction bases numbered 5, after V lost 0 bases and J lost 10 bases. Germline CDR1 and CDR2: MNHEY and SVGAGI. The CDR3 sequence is CASSYSADRGIAFF. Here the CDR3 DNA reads TGTGCCAGCAGTTACTCCGCGGACAGGGGGATAGCTTTCTTT.